These 13 T cell receptor beta chains were sequenced from one sample in a study of blood T cell repertoires in COVID-19. The method was immunoSEQ multiplex PCR; TCRdb's version includes in-frame clones alone and lacks a portion of them. Here the sample spans over 120,000 clones, about nine tenths being singletons. The sample consisted of PBMCs or T cells enriched from blood (not recorded which). Receptors were obtained from a man in his fifties who had recovered from COVID-19.

This chain uses TRBV27 with TRBJ2-5; perhaps TRBD1 as D (5 bases). This CDR3 comprises 13 residues. Germline V gives CDR1 MNHEY, CDR2 SMNVEV (reference sequence). Between the trimmed V and J ends, which lost 6 bases and 3 bases, there was a span of 11 bases. CDR3 protein: CASSRLGEETQYF. CDR3 DNA sequence: TGTGCCAGCAGCCGGCTAGGGGAAGAGACCCAGTACTTC.

This chain links TRBV6-2 or TRBV6-3 with TRBJ1-1; D is unresolved. Per germline, CDR1 MNHEY and CDR2 SVGEGT. V was trimmed by 5 bases and J by 5 bases, leaving 15 bases between them. This CDR3 comprises 14 residues. Here the CDR3 reads CASSLGGLRTEAFF. The DNA for the CDR3 is TGTGCCAGCAGTCTCGGAGGACTGAGGACTGAAGCTTTCTTT.

This clone was detected ten times or more. The chain carries TRBV3-1 (or the pseudogene TRBV3-2) and TRBJ1-6, with D unresolved. Trimming removed 0 bases at V and 8 bases at J, with 17 bases between. The germline gives CDR1 LGHDT, CDR2 YNNKEL (reference sequence). The CDR3 runs to 17 residues. The CDR3 nucleotides read TGTGCCAGCAGCCAAGACTGGCAAGAGTCGGGAGATTCACCCCTCCACTTT. Translated: CASSQDWQESGDSPLHF.

The J gene is TRBJ2-7, the V gene TRBV7-3, with 7 bases lining up with TRBD1. The CDR3 loop spans 13 amino acids. From germline, CDR1 is SGHTA and CDR2 FQGTGA. Trimming at V came to 3 bases and at J to 5 bases, leaving 4 bases not matched to a gene. As DNA, the CDR3 is TGTGCCAGCAGCTTGACAGGGACCCACGAGCAGTACTTC. Its translation is CASSLTGTHEQYF.

This clone has more than one count but fewer than ten. The chain combines TRBV19 with TRBJ2-5, with a possible D match to TRBD1 (5 bases). There are 13 residues in the CDR3. The germline V gene has CDR1 LNHDA and CDR2 SQIVND (reference sequence). V lost 6 bases and J lost 5, with 13 bases in between. Written as DNA, the CDR3 is TGTGCCAGTAGCGCAGGGATGTGGGAGACCCAGTACTTC. This translates into CASSAGMWETQYF.

The sample holds one count of this clone. V is TRBV27 and J is TRBJ2-1; D is possibly TRBD1 (6 bases). The germline gives CDR1 MNHEY, CDR2 SMNVEV (reference sequence). The V end was cut by 2 bases, the J end by 10 bases, with 6 bases between. The CDR3 consists of 11 residues. The CDR3 protein is CASSLGTEQFF. The DNA of the CDR3 is TGTGCCAGCAGTTTAGGGACAGAGCAGTTCTTC.

The V gene is TRBV13, the J gene TRBJ1-2, with a possible D match to TRBD1 (5 bases). CDR1 and CDR2 from the germline V gene are PRHDT and FYEKMQ (reference sequence). Trimming removed 4 bases at V and 5 bases at J, with 14 bases between. The CDR3 sequence is 14 residues long. This CDR3 reads CASSSPAGRYGYTF. The CDR3 DNA sequence: TGTGCCAGCAGCTCCCCGGCAGGGAGGTATGGCTACACCTTC.

This chain joins TRBV30 and TRBJ1-3, with D unresolved. The CDR3 sequence is 15 residues long. Germline CDR1 and CDR2: GTSNPN and SVGIG (reference sequence). Trimming pared 4 bases from V and 0 bases from J, leaving 13 bases between. The CDR3 sequence: CAWNKRRSSGNTIYF. In nucleotides, the CDR3 is TGTGCCTGGAATAAGCGGCGCTCCTCTGGAAACACCATATATTTT.

V gene TRBV19 combines with J gene TRBJ2-1; TRBD2 agrees at 10 bases. The CDR3 covers 18 residues. The junction had 14 bases not matched to a gene; V was cut back by 5 bases and J by 4 bases. Per the germline V gene, CDR1 is LNHDA and CDR2 is SQIVND (reference sequence). The CDR3 reads CASSPSGGRKRFYNEQFF. The CDR3, as DNA: TGTGCCAGTAGTCCTAGCGGGGGCCGAAAACGGTTTTACAATGAGCAGTTCTTC.

The chain employs TRBV30 and TRBJ1-6; 7 bases are a match to TRBD1. Germline CDR1 reads GTSNPN; CDR2 reads SVGIG (reference sequence). V gave up 3 bases and J gave up 5 bases; unmatched junction bases: 1. The CDR3 consists of 13 residues. The chain's CDR3 is CAWRGQNNSPLHF. The CDR3, as DNA: TGTGCCTGGAGGGGACAGAATAATTCACCCCTCCACTTT.

Only a few counts were recorded for this clone. The CDR3 reads CASSALAGGVTDTQYF. In nucleotides, the CDR3 is TGTGCCAGCAGCGCCCTAGCGGGAGGGGTCACAGATACGCAGTATTTT. This sequence joins TRBV9 and TRBJ2-3; the match to TRBD2 covers 12 bases. Germline CDR1 reads SGDLS; CDR2 reads YYNGEE. The trim removed 3 bases at V and 2 bases at J, leaving 4 bases unmatched. The CDR3 consists of 16 residues. Complete variable domain (other parts from reference TRBV9 and TRBJ2-3): DSGVTQTPKHLITATGQRVTLRCSPRSGDLSVYWYQQSLDQGLQFLIQYYNGEERAKGNILERFSAQQFPDLHSELNLSSLELGDSALYFCASSALAGGVTDTQYFGPGTRLTVL.

This clone was observed a handful of times. The chain recombines TRBV27 with TRBJ1-5; no definite D call. This CDR3 has 16 residues. Trimming took off 5 bases at V and 1 base at J, with 15 bases between the two ends. Germline CDR1 MNHEY, CDR2 SMNVEV (reference sequence). As DNA, the CDR3 is TGTGCCAGCAGTACCCCGGCGGTAGTAAGCAATCAGCCCCAGCATTTT. This sequence encodes CASSTPAVVSNQPQHF.

The V and J genes are TRBV24-1 and TRBJ2-5, with no clear D. The germline CDR1 and CDR2 sequences are KGHDR and SFDVKD. This CDR3 contains 15 residues. Between the trimmed V and J ends, which lost 4 bases and 1 base, there was a span of 12 bases. The CDR3 sequence: CATSDTPSSQETQYF. As DNA, the CDR3 is TGTGCCACCAGTGACACCCCTAGTTCCCAAGAGACCCAGTACTTC.